This TCR beta chain was sequenced for a study of T cell clonotyping in hematopoietic cell transplantation. Repertoires were generated with immunoSEQ multiplex PCR, while TCRdb's copy carries only in-frame clones and drops some. The sample includes 8,000 or so clones, around 66% of them seen just once. CDR1 is SGDLS, CDR2 YYNGEE, per germline. The V end was cut by 4 bases, the J end by 2 bases, with 19 bases between. CDR3 size: 16 residues. The chain has TRBV9 and TRBJ2-7; D is ambiguous. This receptor was identified in a male patient aged 55 to 69 who had an allogeneic stem cell transplant from an unrelated donor, so the T cells may come from the graft donor. Some clones in this sample may be carry-over from other donors' samples. The specimen comprised peripheral blood mononuclear cells, sampled 100 days after allogeneic stem cell transplant. DNA for the CDR3: TGTGCCAGCAGCCCTAGTCCCAAACTCTCCACCTACGAGCAGTACTTC. Protein: CASSPSPKLSTYEQYF.